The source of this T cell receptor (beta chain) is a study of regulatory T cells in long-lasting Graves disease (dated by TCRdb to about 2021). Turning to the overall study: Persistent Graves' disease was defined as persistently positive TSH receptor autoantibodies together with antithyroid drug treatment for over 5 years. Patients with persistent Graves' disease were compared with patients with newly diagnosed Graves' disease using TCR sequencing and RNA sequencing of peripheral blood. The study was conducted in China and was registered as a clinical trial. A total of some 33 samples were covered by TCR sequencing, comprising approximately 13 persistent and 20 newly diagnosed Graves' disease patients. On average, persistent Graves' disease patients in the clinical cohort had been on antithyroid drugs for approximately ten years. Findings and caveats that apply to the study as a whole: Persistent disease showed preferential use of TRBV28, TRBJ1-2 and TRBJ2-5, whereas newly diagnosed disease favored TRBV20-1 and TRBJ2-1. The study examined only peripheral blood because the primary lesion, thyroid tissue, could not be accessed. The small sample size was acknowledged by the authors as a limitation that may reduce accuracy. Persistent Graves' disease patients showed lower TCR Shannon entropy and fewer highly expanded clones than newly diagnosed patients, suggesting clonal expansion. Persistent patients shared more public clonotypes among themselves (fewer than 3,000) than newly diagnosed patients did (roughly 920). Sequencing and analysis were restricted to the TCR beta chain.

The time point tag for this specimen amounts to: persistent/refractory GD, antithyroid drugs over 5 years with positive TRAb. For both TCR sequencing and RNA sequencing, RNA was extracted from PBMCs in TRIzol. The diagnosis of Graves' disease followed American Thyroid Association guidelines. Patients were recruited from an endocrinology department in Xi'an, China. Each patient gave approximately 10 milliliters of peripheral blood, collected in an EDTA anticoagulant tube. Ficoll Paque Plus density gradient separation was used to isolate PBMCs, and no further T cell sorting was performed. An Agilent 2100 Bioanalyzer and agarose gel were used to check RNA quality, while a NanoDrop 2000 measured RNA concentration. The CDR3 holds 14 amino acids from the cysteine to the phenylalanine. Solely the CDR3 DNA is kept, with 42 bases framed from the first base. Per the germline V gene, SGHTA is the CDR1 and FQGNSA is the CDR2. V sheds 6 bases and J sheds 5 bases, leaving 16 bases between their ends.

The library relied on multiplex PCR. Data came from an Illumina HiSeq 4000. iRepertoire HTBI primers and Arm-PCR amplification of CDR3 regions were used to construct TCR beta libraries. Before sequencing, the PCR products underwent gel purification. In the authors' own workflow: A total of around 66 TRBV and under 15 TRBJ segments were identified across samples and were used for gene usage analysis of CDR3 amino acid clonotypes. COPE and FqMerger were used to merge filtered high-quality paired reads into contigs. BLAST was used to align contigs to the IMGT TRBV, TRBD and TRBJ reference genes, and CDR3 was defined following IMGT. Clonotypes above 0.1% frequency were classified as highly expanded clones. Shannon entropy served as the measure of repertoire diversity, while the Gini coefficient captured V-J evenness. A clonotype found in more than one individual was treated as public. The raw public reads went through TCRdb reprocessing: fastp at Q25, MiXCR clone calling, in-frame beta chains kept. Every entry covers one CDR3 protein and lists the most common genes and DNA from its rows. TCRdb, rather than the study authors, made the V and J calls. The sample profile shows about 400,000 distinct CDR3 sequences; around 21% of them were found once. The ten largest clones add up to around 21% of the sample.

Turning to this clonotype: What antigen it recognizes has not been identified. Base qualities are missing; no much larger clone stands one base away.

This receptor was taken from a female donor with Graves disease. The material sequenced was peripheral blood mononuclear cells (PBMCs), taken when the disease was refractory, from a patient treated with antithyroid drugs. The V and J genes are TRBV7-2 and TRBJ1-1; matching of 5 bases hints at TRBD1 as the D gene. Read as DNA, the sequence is TGTGCCAGCAGGGCCTGGGCAAGGGGAACTGAAGCTTTCTTT. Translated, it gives CASRAWARGTEAFF.